Below, 27 T cell receptor beta chains from the same sample are listed, as sequenced in a study of CD8 T cells in ankylosing spondylitis. Study-wide points: There was a TCR beta motif, made of roughly eight highly homologous variants, that appeared characteristic of ankylosing spondylitis blood.

TCRdb re-called the 5' RACE reads with MiXCR, one entry per CDR3 protein. The sample consists of over 600,000 distinct CDR3 sequences, around 20% of them appearing once. No cognate antigen is known for these TCRs. The sample taken for sequencing was blood, either unsorted or a sorted T cell fraction (not recorded which). Receptors originate from a male donor with ankylosing spondylitis.

The chain joins TRBV6-1 to TRBJ2-4, with D perhaps being TRBD1 or TRBD2 (6 bases each). Germline V gene lookup returns CDR1 MNHNS and CDR2 SASEGT. The germline V and J ends were trimmed by 7 bases and 6 bases, with 13 bases remaining between them. The CDR3 covers 13 residues. In nucleotides, the CDR3 is TGTGCCAGCATGAAGGGGGGCGTAAACATTCAGTACTTC. This gives the protein CASMKGGVNIQYF.

The V and J genes are TRBV14 and TRBJ2-1, with 12 bases identical to TRBD2. This CDR3 region has 19 residues. V trimming: 3 bases; J trimming: 3 bases; junction bases outside the gene matches: 12. Germline V gene sequence: CDR1 SGHDN, CDR2 FVKESK. CDR3 in DNA: TGTGCCAGCAGCCACGGACTAGCGGGAATCCCCCTCAGCTACAATGAGCAGTTCTTC. It encodes CASSHGLAGIPLSYNEQFF.

The sample holds a few counts of this clonotype. This rearrangement joins TRBV7-9 to TRBJ2-1, with 10 bases that match TRBD2. The CDR3 consists of 14 residues. Losses at the gene ends were 6 bases for V and 7 bases for J; bases not matched to a gene: 6. CDR1 and CDR2 from the germline V gene are SEHNR and FQNEAQ (reference sequence). CDR3 loop: CASRAGGPTNEQFF. As DNA, the CDR3 is TGTGCCAGCAGAGCGGGGGGGCCAACGAATGAGCAGTTCTTC.

CDR3 in amino acids: CSALRAGTDTQYF. CDR3 DNA sequence: TGCAGCGCGCTCAGGGCGGGGACAGATACGCAGTATTTT. The chain is built from TRBV29-1 and TRBJ2-3, with D perhaps matching TRBD2 (6 bases). The CDR3 has 13 residues. Germline CDR1 is SQVTM and CDR2 is ANQGSEA. Trimming pared 7 bases from V and 3 bases from J, leaving 14 bases between.

This clonotype has only a few counts. V is TRBV12-3 or TRBV12-4 and J is TRBJ1-6; 9 nucleotides align to TRBD1. The CDR3 loop spans 16 amino acids. After removal of 2 bases from V and 9 bases from J, the junction contained 8 bases not matched to a gene. The CDR3 region is CASSLNRGRSSSPLHF. The CDR3, as DNA: TGTGCCAGCAGTTTAAACAGGGGGCGAAGTAGTTCACCCCTCCACTTT.

This clonotype was detected only a few times. V gene TRBV5-1 combines with J gene TRBJ2-1; the match to TRBD2 covers 11 bases. There are 23 residues in the CDR3. The V gene's germline CDR1 is SGHRS and CDR2 YFSETQ. The J segment lost 0 bases and the V segment lost 3 bases, leaving 23 bases of the junction unmatched. DNA of the CDR3: TGCGCCAGCAGCTACCGCCCAGGTGGGGCCCCCGGGACTAGCGGACGCTCCTACAATGAGCAGTTCTTC. This translates into CASSYRPGGAPGTSGRSYNEQFF.

This clonotype has only a few counts. The rearrangement joins TRBV11-3 to TRBJ1-2; 7 bases line up with TRBD1. Germline-derived CDR1 and CDR2 are SGHNT and YENEEA. The CDR3 is 12 amino acids. The V segment lost 5 bases and the J segment 13 bases; nucleotides outside the gene matches: 10. The CDR3 reads CASSPRTGPITF. In nucleotides, the CDR3 is TGTGCCAGCAGCCCACGGACAGGCCCGATCACCTTC.

This clonotype was observed a few times. V usage is TRBV20-1 and J usage is TRBJ1-1; no clear D gene. In germline, CDR1 is DFQATT, CDR2 SNEGSKA (reference sequence). The CDR3 consists of 14 residues. The V and J ends lost 1 base and 8 bases respectively, with 17 bases between them. The CDR3 loop is CSARASNAGLEAFF. As DNA, the CDR3 is TGCAGTGCTAGAGCTTCTAACGCGGGTTTAGAAGCTTTCTTT.

This clonotype was detected only a few times. This CDR3 is CASSLSGQGANEQFF. As DNA, the CDR3 is TGTGCCAGCAGCTTATCAGGACAGGGGGCTAATGAGCAGTTCTTC. The rearrangement links TRBV7-3 to TRBJ2-1, with 11 positions matching TRBD1. Trimming cost V 2 bases and J 7 bases; bases outside gene matches: 4. Germline assignment: CDR1 SGHTA and CDR2 FQGTGA. The CDR3 length is 15 residues.

The CDR3 DNA is TGTGCCAGCAGTTTATCCAGGTCAGATACGCAGTATTTT. Protein sequence: CASSLSRSDTQYF. The chain uses TRBV12-3 or TRBV12-4 and TRBJ2-3; no reliable D call. This CDR3 contains 13 residues. V gave up 2 bases and J gave up 4 bases, with 7 bases separating them.

V and J are TRBV2 and TRBJ2-2; tentatively, D is TRBD1 or TRBD2 (6 bases each). V lost 5 bases and J 4 bases, leaving 17 bases between the germline ends. Germline V gene sequence: CDR1 SNHLY, CDR2 FYNNEI. This CDR3 contains 16 residues. This CDR3 is CASSPLGGAGTGELFF. The DNA of the CDR3 is TGTGCCAGCAGTCCCCTGGGGGGCGCCGGCACCGGGGAGCTGTTTTTT. Full variable domain (remainder filled in from reference TRBV2 and TRBJ2-2): EPEVTQTPSHQVTQMGQEVILRCVPISNHLYFYWYRQILGQKVEFLVSFYNNEISEKSEIFDDQFSVERPDGSNFTLKIRSTKLEDSAMYFCASSPLGGAGTGELFFGEGSRLTVL.

V gene TRBV20-1 combines with J gene TRBJ2-4; 8 nucleotides agree with TRBD2. After removal of 6 bases from V and 6 bases from J, the junction contained 13 bases not matched to a gene. This CDR3 spans 15 amino acids. Germline V gene sequence: CDR1 DFQATT, CDR2 SNEGSKA (reference sequence). CDR3 in DNA: TGCAGTGCAGTTTTGGGCGGGGGGCCGGGAAACATTCAGTACTTC. Its translation: CSAVLGGGPGNIQYF.

The chain links TRBV20-1 to TRBJ2-3, with D maybe TRBD2 (6 bases). With 5 bases removed from V and 2 bases from J, the gap between germline ends came to 14 bases. The germline V gene has CDR1 DFQATT and CDR2 SNEGSKA (reference sequence). The CDR3 has 14 residues. The CDR3 sequence is CSAGGTSHTDTQYF. CDR3 bases: TGCAGTGCTGGCGGGACTTCACACACAGATACGCAGTATTTT.

This clonotype was detected ten times or more. The J gene is TRBJ2-7, the V gene TRBV12-3 or TRBV12-4; the D is unclear. The CDR3 totals 12 residues. Trimming removed 6 bases from V and 1 base from J, with 7 bases in between. CDR3 DNA sequence: TGTGCCAGCAGCGGTCTATCCTACGAGCAGTACTTC. As protein: CASSGLSYEQYF.

The gene calls are TRBV20-1 and TRBJ1-6; D might be TRBD1 (5 bases). V lost 3 bases and J 7 bases, leaving 13 bases between the germline ends. There are 14 residues in the CDR3. Germline values: CDR1 DFQATT, CDR2 SNEGSKA (reference sequence). The CDR3 sequence is CSASLGQGNSPLHF. The CDR3 DNA reads as TGCAGTGCTAGCCTAGGACAAGGGAATTCACCCCTCCACTTT.

The table lists this clonotype with a few counts. The chain is built from TRBV12-3 or TRBV12-4 and TRBJ2-3; D is possibly TRBD1 (5 bases). CDR3 length: 15 residues. Trimming removed 5 bases from V and 3 bases from J, with 15 bases in between. Written as DNA, the CDR3 is TGTGCCAGCAGTCCTAGGGCAGGGTTGACAGATACGCAGTATTTT. Amino acids: CASSPRAGLTDTQYF.

This chain uses TRBV20-1 with TRBJ2-5; TRBD2 agrees at 11 bases. This CDR3 spans 13 amino acids. Germline loops: CDR1 DFQATT, CDR2 SNEGSKA (reference sequence). V lost 4 bases to trimming and J lost 3 bases; unmatched junction nucleotides: 1. The CDR3 is CSANSGGEETQYF. CDR3 DNA sequence: TGCAGTGCTAATAGCGGGGGGGAAGAGACCCAGTACTTC.

This clonotype was recorded many times. The chain employs TRBV12-3 or TRBV12-4 and TRBJ2-3; the D is unclear. This CDR3 contains 14 residues. The ends were cut back, 6 bases at V and 0 bases at J, with 10 bases in the middle. For the CDR3, the DNA is TGTGCCAGCAGACCGATACTTAGCACAGATACGCAGTATTTT. Protein sequence: CASRPILSTDTQYF.

This clonotype came up a few times. The genes are TRBV29-1 and TRBJ1-5, with 8 bases lining up with TRBD1. The V and J ends lost 6 bases and 3 bases, in that order; junction bases with no gene match: 7. There are 14 residues in the CDR3. Germline assignment: CDR1 SQVTM and CDR2 ANQGSEA. CDR3 coding DNA: TGCAGCGTGCGGACAGGGAAGGACAATCAGCCCCAGCATTTT. Its protein is CSVRTGKDNQPQHF.

The table lists this clonotype with a few counts. This chain uses TRBV5-1 with TRBJ2-1; 7 positions agree with TRBD1. Looked up from germline, CDR1 is SGHRS and CDR2 is YFSETQ. This CDR3 has 14 amino acids. The junction had 3 bases not matched to a gene; V was cut back by 4 bases and J by 2 bases. In nucleotides, the CDR3 is TGCGCCAGCAGCACGGGACAGACCTACAATGAGCAGTTCTTC. It translates to CASSTGQTYNEQFF. Drawing the rest from reference TRBV5-1 and TRBJ2-1, the complete variable domain is KAGVTQTPRYLIKTRGQQVTLSCSPISGHRSVSWYQQTPGQGLQFLFEYFSETQRNKGNFPGRFSGRQFSNSRSEMNVSTLELGDSALYLCASSTGQTYNEQFFGPGTRLTVL.

The rearrangement links TRBV20-1 to TRBJ1-1; a possible D gene is TRBD1 (6 bases). Trimming stripped 0 bases from V and 4 bases from J, with 12 bases between. The CDR3 consists of 14 residues. The V gene's germline CDR1 is DFQATT and CDR2 SNEGSKA (reference sequence). The CDR3 coding sequence is TGCAGTGCTAGAGACCCCGGGGGGGCCACTGAAGCTTTCTTT. It translates to CSARDPGGATEAFF.

This chain joins TRBV3-1 and TRBJ2-2, with D possibly being TRBD2 (5 bases). The CDR3 is made up of 16 amino acids. CDR1 is LGHDT, CDR2 YNNKEL, per germline (reference sequence). V dropped 0 bases and J dropped 3 bases, with 11 bases sitting between them. CDR3 coding DNA: TGTGCCAGCAGCCAAGATGAGCGGAGCTACACCGGGGAGCTGTTTTTT. Translated, it gives CASSQDERSYTGELFF.

This sequence joins TRBV7-2 and TRBJ2-1, with 11 bases that match TRBD2. Per the germline V gene, CDR1 is SGHTA and CDR2 is FQGNSA. V was pared by 1 base and J by 5 bases, with 7 bases of the junction left unmatched. The CDR3 length is 17 residues. This chain's CDR3 is CASSLVVVTSGNNEQFF. For the CDR3, the DNA is TGTGCCAGCAGCTTAGTGGTAGTGACTAGCGGGAACAATGAGCAGTTCTTC.

In this sample, this clonotype turned up a few times. This rearrangement joins TRBV12-5 to TRBJ2-5; no clear D. Germline V gene sequence: CDR1 LGHNT, CDR2 FRNRAP. CDR3 length equals 13 residues. V gave up 1 base and J gave up 5 bases, with 8 bases separating them. The CDR3 nucleotides are TGTGCTAGTGGTTTGGGGCTGGTGGAGACCCAGTACTTC. It specifies CASGLGLVETQYF.

This clonotype has more than one count but fewer than ten. This chain links TRBV6-1 with TRBJ1-5; the D gene is possibly TRBD1 (6 bases). V was trimmed by 5 bases and J by 3 bases, leaving 11 bases between them. The CDR3 is 14 residues long. Germline V lookup: CDR1 MNHNS, CDR2 SASEGT. The CDR3 loop is CASSQSGVNQPQHF. In nucleotides, the CDR3 is TGTGCCAGCAGTCAATCAGGGGTCAATCAGCCCCAGCATTTT.

The chain uses TRBV28 and TRBJ2-1, with 8 bases matching TRBD1. V lost 4 bases and J lost 4; bases outside the gene matches: 6. This CDR3 is built from 15 residues. Germline V gene lookup returns CDR1 MDHEN and CDR2 SYDVKM. As DNA, the CDR3 is TGTGCCAGCAGTTGGCAGGGGGCGGGTTACAATGAGCAGTTCTTC. This encodes CASSWQGAGYNEQFF.

This chain links TRBV20-1 with TRBJ1-2; D remains ambiguous. The CDR3 runs 13 residues. CDR1 is DFQATT, CDR2 SNEGSKA, per germline (reference sequence). Trimming pared 6 bases from V and 5 bases from J, leaving 16 bases between. Here the CDR3 reads CSAPPPRPYGYTF. Written as DNA, the CDR3 is TGCAGTGCCCCACCTCCAAGGCCATATGGCTACACCTTC.